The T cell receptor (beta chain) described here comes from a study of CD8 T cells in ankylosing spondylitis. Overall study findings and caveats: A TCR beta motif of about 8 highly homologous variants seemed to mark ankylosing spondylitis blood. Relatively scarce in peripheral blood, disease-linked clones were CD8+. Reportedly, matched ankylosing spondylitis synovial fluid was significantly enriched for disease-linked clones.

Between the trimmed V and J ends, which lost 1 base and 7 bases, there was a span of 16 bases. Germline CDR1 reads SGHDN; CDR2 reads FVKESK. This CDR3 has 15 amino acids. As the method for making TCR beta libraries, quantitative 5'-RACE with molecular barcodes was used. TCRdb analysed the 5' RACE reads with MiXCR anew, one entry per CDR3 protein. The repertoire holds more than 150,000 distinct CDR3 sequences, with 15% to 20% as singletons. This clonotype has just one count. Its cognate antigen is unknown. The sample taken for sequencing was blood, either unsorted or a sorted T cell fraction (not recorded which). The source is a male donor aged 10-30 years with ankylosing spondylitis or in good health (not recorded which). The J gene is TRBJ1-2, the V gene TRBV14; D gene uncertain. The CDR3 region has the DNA TGTGCCAGCAGCCAAGTTGAGAGCGGCCTCGGTGGCTACACCTTC. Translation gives CASSQVESGLGGYTF.